Listed below are T cell receptor beta chains from one sample, sequenced in a study of blood T cells in healthy people across ages. TCRdb independently ran MiXCR on the 5' RACE reads; one entry per CDR3 protein. The sample has about 1,600,000 distinct CDR3 sequences; approximately 42% are singletons. The material sequenced was blood. The origin of the receptors is a woman younger than 30 in good health. CDR3s include the opening cysteine and the closing phenylalanine or tryptophan. Each record gives: clone size, V gene, D gene, J gene, CDR3 DNA, CDR3 protein. The D gene is left open where the match is weak. Not every row has a clone size; where given, it reads once, few, many or a size class.

clone_size: NA
v_call: TRBV12-3/TRBV12-4
d_call: NA
j_call: TRBJ2-5
cdr3_nt: TGTGCCAGCAGCACGACAGACAATGAGCAGTACTTC
cdr3_aa: CASSTTDNEQYF

clone_size: NA
v_call: TRBV7-8
d_call: TRBD2
j_call: TRBJ2-2
cdr3_nt: TGTGCCAGCAGTTTTACTAGCGGGACATACACCGGGGAGCTGTTTTTT
cdr3_aa: CASSFTSGTYTGELFF

clone_size: once
v_call: TRBV4-3
d_call: NA
j_call: TRBJ2-3
cdr3_nt: TGCGCCAGCAGCCAAGCCCGGCCCGGAGATACGCAGTATTTT
cdr3_aa: CASSQARPGDTQYF

clone_size: NA
v_call: TRBV18
d_call: NA
j_call: TRBJ1-2
cdr3_nt: TGTGCCAGCTCGGTTGCGACAAAGTGGGGCTACACCTTC
cdr3_aa: CASSVATKWGYTF

clone_size: few
v_call: TRBV28
d_call: NA
j_call: TRBJ1-2
cdr3_nt: TGTGCCAGCAATTCCGGGACGGTAAACTATGGCTACACCTTC
cdr3_aa: CASNSGTVNYGYTF

clone_size: NA
v_call: TRBV6-5
d_call: NA
j_call: TRBJ1-1
cdr3_nt: TGTGCCAGCAGTTTTTCTGGCGGGAGGACTGAAGCTTTCTTT
cdr3_aa: CASSFSGGRTEAFF

clone_size: NA
v_call: TRBV4-1
d_call: NA
j_call: TRBJ2-5
cdr3_nt: TGCGCCAGCAGCCAAGATAGTTCGCGGTACCCTAAAGAGACCCAGTACTTC
cdr3_aa: CASSQDSSRYPKETQYF

clone_size: NA
v_call: TRBV6-2/TRBV6-3
d_call: NA
j_call: TRBJ2-7
cdr3_nt: TGTGCCAGCAGTCCCAGCCCCGGACAGTACGAGCAGTACTTC
cdr3_aa: CASSPSPGQYEQYF

clone_size: few
v_call: TRBV6-6
d_call: TRBD2
j_call: TRBJ2-2
cdr3_nt: TGTGCCAGCAGTTTGGGACTATTGAACACCGGGGAGCTGTTTTTT
cdr3_aa: CASSLGLLNTGELFF

clone_size: NA
v_call: TRBV12-3/TRBV12-4
d_call: TRBD1
j_call: TRBJ1-4
cdr3_nt: TGTGCCAGCAGAACAGGGGGCGCGGTTGAAAAACTGTTTTTT
cdr3_aa: CASRTGGAVEKLFF

clone_size: few
v_call: TRBV12-3/TRBV12-4
d_call: NA
j_call: TRBJ1-5
cdr3_nt: TGTGCCAGCAGTTTACTGGGGGCAAATCAGCCCCAGCATTTT
cdr3_aa: CASSLLGANQPQHF

clone_size: few
v_call: TRBV5-1
d_call: TRBD2
j_call: TRBJ2-3
cdr3_nt: TGCGCCAGCAGCTTACAAGCGGGAGGGCGCCCAGATACGCAGTATTTT
cdr3_aa: CASSLQAGGRPDTQYF

clone_size: few
v_call: TRBV4-2
d_call: NA
j_call: TRBJ1-6
cdr3_nt: TGTGCCAGCAGCCAAGATTCACCCCTCCACTTT
cdr3_aa: CASSQDSPLHF

clone_size: NA
v_call: TRBV19
d_call: NA
j_call: TRBJ1-1
cdr3_nt: TGTGCCAGTAGTATAGGGCTTGGCGACAGCTTGAACACTGAAGCTTTCTTT
cdr3_aa: CASSIGLGDSLNTEAFF

clone_size: NA
v_call: TRBV9
d_call: NA
j_call: TRBJ2-7
cdr3_nt: TGTGCCAGCAGCGTAGGGGGGACGATCGCCTACGAGCAGTACTTC
cdr3_aa: CASSVGGTIAYEQYF

clone_size: NA
v_call: TRBV10-3
d_call: TRBD1
j_call: TRBJ1-1
cdr3_nt: TGTGCCATCAGTGAGTCGACAGGGGCCAACACTGAAGCTTTCTTT
cdr3_aa: CAISESTGANTEAFF

clone_size: NA
v_call: TRBV5-1
d_call: NA
j_call: TRBJ1-2
cdr3_nt: TGCGCCAGCAGCCCCCCGGGGTTGACAGACTATGGCTACACCTTC
cdr3_aa: CASSPPGLTDYGYTF